The clone carrying this T cell receptor (beta chain) appeared once. Germline loops: CDR1 GTSNPN, CDR2 SVGIG (reference sequence). Trimming took 1 base from V and 8 from J, leaving 6 bases between them. The CDR3 consists of 11 residues. Sequenced by immunoSEQ multiplex PCR; TCRdb stores in-frame clones only, minus some. This sample has 100,000 to 150,000 clones, with 85% found just once. The data derive from a study of blood T cell repertoires in COVID-19. Overall study context: Sites in the United States, Italy and Spain provided acute and convalescent COVID-19 samples.

This clonotype was obtained from an older man with active or convalescent COVID-19. This chain links TRBV30 with TRBJ2-1; D not certain. Sequencing was done on a sample of peripheral blood. In DNA form, the CDR3 reads TGTGCCTGGAGTGCCCGGGATGAGCAGTTCTTC. It specifies CAWSARDEQFF.